One and the same sample provided the 19 T cell receptor beta chains below, sequenced in a study of T cells in Graves' hyperthyroidism and ophthalmopathy. RNA transcripts served as the template for amplifying TCR beta CDR3 regions. First-round RT-PCR targeting the TCR CDR3 was performed with the HTBI primer set. TCRdb re-called the multiplex PCR reads through MiXCR, storing one row per CDR3 protein. The sample records 400,000 or so distinct CDR3 sequences, about 15% being singletons. The source material was blood. Receptors were obtained from a woman aged 60-70 years with Graves' ophthalmopathy.

Many counts were recorded for this clonotype. This chain joins TRBV11-2 and TRBJ1-1; TRBD1 matches at 8 bases. The CDR3 is 16 residues long. V shed 2 bases and J 5 bases; nucleotides not matched to a gene: 10. The germline CDR1 and CDR2 sequences are SGHAT and FQNNGV. This CDR3 reads CASSLWSGGGRTEAFF. The CDR3 DNA follows: TGTGCCAGCAGCTTATGGTCAGGGGGCGGGAGGACTGAAGCTTTCTTT.

This sequence joins TRBV3-1 and TRBJ2-7; no reliable D call. Germline CDR1 is LGHDT and CDR2 is YNNKEL (reference sequence). CDR3 length: 11 residues. With 6 bases removed from V and 3 bases from J, the gap between germline ends came to 6 bases. The DNA of the CDR3 is TGTGCCAGCAGTAAGATCTACGAGCAGTACTTC. Protein sequence: CASSKIYEQYF.

About this clonotype: A much larger clonotype is one base distant, so this may be a read error. The chain carries TRBV20-1 and TRBJ2-5, with D perhaps assigned TRBD1 or TRBD2 (5 bases each). Germline values: CDR1 DFQATT, CDR2 SNEGSKA (reference sequence). Trimming left V 1 base short and J 1 base short, with 13 bases between. The CDR3 length is 15 residues. CDR3 amino acids: CSARGVIGTQETQYF. The CDR3 DNA sequence: TGCAGTGCTAGAGGGGTTATCGGGACCCAAGAGACCCAGTACTTC.

This clonotype was seen repeatedly, ten times or more. The rearrangement uses TRBV3-1 and TRBJ1-1; 9 bases fit TRBD1. Germline values: CDR1 LGHDT, CDR2 YNNKEL (reference sequence). The CDR3 is made up of 15 amino acids. With 0 bases clipped from V and 1 base from J, the junction kept 0 bases outside the gene matches. The CDR3 DNA is TGTGCCAGCAGCCAAGAACAGGGGGCGAACACTGAAGCTTTCTTT. This gives the protein CASSQEQGANTEAFF.

Notes on this clonotype: The junction departs from the called germline gene at one end, perhaps through a read error. The gene calls are TRBV24-1 and TRBJ2-5; 8 bases align to TRBD2. The germline gives CDR1 KGHDR, CDR2 SFDVKD. This CDR3 has 16 amino acids. The CDR3 region has the DNA TGTGCCACCAGTGATTCGGACAGCGGGGGCAGAGAGACCCAGCACTTC. It specifies CATSDSDSGGRETQHF.

This clonotype was recorded many times. One junction end does not reproduce the germline sequence, and a read error may be involved. V is TRBV7-8 and J is TRBJ2-3; 7 nucleotides agree with TRBD1. The germline CDR1 and CDR2 sequences are SGHVS and FQNEAQ. CDR3 length: 15 residues. CDR3 loop: CASSTSGTGTDTQYF. CDR3 nucleotides: TGCGCCAGCAGCACCTCCGGGACAGGCACAGATACGCAGTATTTT. Using reference TRBV7-8 and TRBJ2-3 for the parts outside the CDR3, the full variable domain is GAGVSQSPRYKVAKRGQDVALRCDPISGHVSLFWYQQALGQGPEFLTYFQNEAQLDKSGLPSDRFFAERPEGSVSTLKIQRTQQEDSAVYLCASSTSGTGTDTQYFGPGTRLTVL.

Comments on this clonotype: A much larger clone differs by one base, so this may be a read error. The rearrangement links TRBV3-1 to TRBJ2-3, with D hard to call. The germline V gene has CDR1 LGHDT and CDR2 YNNKEL (reference sequence). The CDR3 runs to 15 residues. Trimming shortened V by 4 bases and J by 7 bases, and 18 bases separated the two germline ends. The CDR3 DNA is TGTGCCAGCAGCCCCATGACGGCTGCAGATAATACGCAGTATTTT. Protein: CASSPMTAADNTQYF.

This clonotype was recorded a few times. The chain employs TRBV20-1 and TRBJ1-1; D ambiguous. This CDR3 is built from 13 residues. Trimming left V 0 bases short and J 1 base short, with 6 bases between. Germline CDR1 DFQATT, CDR2 SNEGSKA (reference sequence). DNA of the CDR3: TGCAGTGCTAGAGAGTGGGGGAACACTGAAGCTTTCTTT. Amino acid sequence: CSAREWGNTEAFF.

The chain has TRBV5-1 and TRBJ2-5; possibly TRBD2 for D (6 bases). The length of the CDR3 is 15 residues. Per germline, CDR1 SGHRS and CDR2 YFSETQ. Trimming pared 0 bases from V and 3 bases from J, leaving 12 bases between. The CDR3 DNA is TGCGCCAGCAGCTTGGTTGGTTCGGGGGAAGAGACCCAGTACTTC. It specifies CASSLVGSGEETQYF.

CDR3 sequence: CASKGGGNQPQHF. Here the CDR3 DNA reads TGTGCCAGCAAGGGGGGAGGCAATCAGCCCCAGCATTTT. J is TRBJ1-5 and V is TRBV6-1; possibly TRBD1 for D (6 bases). The CDR3 length is 13 residues. CDR1 is MNHNS, CDR2 SASEGT, per germline. The V end was cut by 7 bases, the J end by 2 bases, with 9 bases between.

This clonotype was counted a few times. Here the CDR3 DNA reads TGCAGTGCTAGACAGTACAGGGGCGCCTACAATGAGCAGTTCTTC. Protein sequence: CSARQYRGAYNEQFF. V gene TRBV20-1 combines with J gene TRBJ2-1, with 7 bases aligning to TRBD1. The CDR3 loop spans 15 amino acids. With 2 bases clipped from V and 2 bases from J, the junction kept 6 bases outside the gene matches. The germline V gene encodes CDR1 DFQATT and CDR2 SNEGSKA (reference sequence).

Notes on this clonotype: A much larger clone sits a single nucleotide away, making a read error possible. The chain joins TRBV28 to TRBJ2-3; 9 bases fit TRBD1. From germline, CDR1 is MDHEN and CDR2 SYDVKM. The CDR3 totals 17 residues. CDR3 amino acids: CASSLGGWTGDTGTQYF. CDR3 bases: TGTGCCAGCAGTTTGGGGGGTTGGACAGGGGATACAGGTACGCAGTATTTT.

This clonotype has at least ten counts. The chain joins TRBV7-2 to TRBJ2-1; 14 bases fit TRBD2. V dropped 2 bases and J dropped 3; count of bases not matched to a gene: 6. CDR1 is SGHTA and CDR2 is FQGNSA in the germline V gene. This CDR3 is 18 amino acids long. In nucleotides, the CDR3 is TGTGCCAGCAGCTTAAAGGGGACTAGCGGGAGAAACTACAATGAGCAGTTCTTC. This sequence encodes CASSLKGTSGRNYNEQFF. Full variable domain (missing parts from reference TRBV7-2 and TRBJ2-1): GAGVSQSPSNKVTEKGKDVELRCDPISGHTALYWYRQSLGQGLEFLIYFQGNSAPDKSGLPSDRFSAERTGGSVSTLTIQRTQQEDSAVYLCASSLKGTSGRNYNEQFFGPGTRLTVL.

Note on this clonotype: One end of the junction is discordant with germline, which a read error may explain. V gene TRBV10-1 combines with J gene TRBJ2-2; a weak D match, TRBD2 (6 bases). CDR1 is WNHNN, CDR2 SYGVQD, per germline (reference sequence). This CDR3 is 13 amino acids long. CDR3 protein: CASGQGGTGEPFF. CDR3 coding DNA: TGCGCCAGCGGGCAGGGAGGCACCGGGGAGCCGTTTTTT.

This clonotype appeared many times. This chain joins TRBV5-1 and TRBJ2-1, with 10 bases lining up with TRBD2. The CDR3 spans 16 residues. The trim removed 0 bases at V and 7 bases at J, leaving 7 bases unmatched. Germline V gene sequence: CDR1 SGHRS, CDR2 YFSETQ. CDR3 in DNA: TGCGCCAGCAGCTTGGTTAGGGCTAGCGGGAGAAATGAGCAGTTCTTC. It is translated as CASSLVRASGRNEQFF.

Only one count was recorded for this clonotype. One junction end does not reproduce the germline sequence, and a read error may be involved. V is TRBV4-1 and J is TRBJ2-5; D tentatively reads TRBD1 or TRBD2 (5 bases each). CDR1 is MGHRA, CDR2 YSYEKL, per germline. The CDR3 contains 13 residues. CDR3: CTSSQDRLGPAHF. CDR3 sequence (DNA): TGCACCAGCAGCCAAGATCGTTTGGGACCGGCGCACTTC.

This clonotype was detected many times. The CDR3 loop reads CASSYSGLGNQPQHF. The CDR3 DNA follows: TGTGCCAGCAGTTACTCGGGCCTGGGGAATCAGCCCCAGCATTTT. V and J are TRBV6-5 and TRBJ1-5; D is undetermined. The germline gives CDR1 MNHEY, CDR2 SVGAGI. With 0 bases removed from V and 4 bases from J, the gap between germline ends came to 10 bases. CDR3 length: 15 residues.

The chain couples TRBV7-3 to TRBJ2-3; D remains ambiguous. The CDR3 totals 13 residues. Per germline, CDR1 SGHTA and CDR2 FQGTGA. With 7 bases removed from V and 0 bases from J, the gap between germline ends came to 8 bases. CDR3: CASKGPSTDTQYF. Written as DNA, the CDR3 is TGTGCCAGCAAGGGTCCCAGCACAGATACGCAGTATTTT. The entire variable domain, with the rest obtained from reference TRBV7-3 and TRBJ2-3, is as follows: GAGVSQTPSNKVTEKGKYVELRCDPISGHTALYWYRQSLGQGPEFLIYFQGTGAADDSGLPNDRFFAVRPEGSVSTLKIQRTERGDSAVYLCASKGPSTDTQYFGPGTRLTVL.

This clonotype was seen a handful of times. The V and J genes are TRBV3-1 and TRBJ2-5; D possibly corresponds to TRBD2 (6 bases). Trimming took 0 bases from V and 3 from J, leaving 20 bases between them. Germline CDR1 and CDR2: LGHDT and YNNKEL (reference sequence). This CDR3 is built from 18 residues. The CDR3 DNA sequence: TGTGCCAGCAGCCAAGACCCACTGACTAGTCTAAGAAAAGAGACCCAGTACTTC. This encodes CASSQDPLTSLRKETQYF.